These 10 T cell receptor beta chains were sequenced from one sample in a study of blood T cell repertoires in COVID-19. Only in-frame clones appear in the TCRdb table, and some are missing; sequencing was by immunoSEQ multiplex PCR. The sample yields around 470,000 clones, nearly 90% seen once. Sample: peripheral blood. The receptor set was obtained from a man aged 18 to 30 with COVID-19, enrolled during active disease.

This chain joins TRBV6-5 and TRBJ2-1; a weak D match, TRBD2 (6 bases). Germline CDR1 is MNHEY and CDR2 is SVGAGI. The CDR3 consists of 15 residues. Trimming shortened V by 0 bases and J by 5 bases, and 11 bases separated the two germline ends. CDR3 sequence (DNA): TGTGCCAGCAGTTACTCCAGGGACTGGCACAATGAGCAGTTCTTC. This gives the protein CASSYSRDWHNEQFF.

This chain uses TRBV6-6 with TRBJ1-2; 7 bases line up with TRBD1. The J segment lost 4 bases and the V segment lost 10 bases, leaving 9 bases of the junction unmatched. Germline V gene sequence: CDR1 MNHNY, CDR2 SVGAGI (reference sequence). The CDR3 runs 13 residues. The CDR3 region has the DNA TGTGCCACCTCCGGGACAGAATTCTATGGCTACACCTTC. Protein: CATSGTEFYGYTF.

This clone was counted only a few times. V is TRBV6-6 and J is TRBJ1-2; D not certain. Germline-derived CDR1 and CDR2 are MNHNY and SVGAGI (reference sequence). V lost 6 bases and J lost 8, with 16 bases in between. The CDR3 runs to 13 residues. The CDR3 nucleotides are TGTGCCAGCAGACCCGGACTCGGCTCAGGCTACACCTTC. Translated, it gives CASRPGLGSGYTF.

This chain uses TRBV6-6 with TRBJ1-2; TRBD1 aligns across 10 bases. This CDR3 spans 13 amino acids. V trimming: 6 bases; J trimming: 8 bases; junction bases outside the gene matches: 6. Germline values: CDR1 MNHNY, CDR2 SVGAGI (reference sequence). This CDR3 reads CASRSTGGDGYTF. The DNA of the CDR3 is TGTGCCAGCAGGTCGACAGGGGGCGACGGCTACACCTTC.

DNA for the CDR3: TGTGCCACCGGGACATTTAGCACAGATACGCAGTATTTT. Amino acids: CATGTFSTDTQYF. This chain joins TRBV2 and TRBJ2-3, with D possibly TRBD1 on 6 matching bases. The CDR3 sequence is 13 residues long. Trimming shortened V by 10 bases and J by 0 bases, and 11 bases separated the two germline ends. Germline assignment: CDR1 SNHLY and CDR2 FYNNEI.

The J gene is TRBJ1-2, the V gene TRBV19, with 7 bases identical to TRBD1. Germline V lookup: CDR1 LNHDA, CDR2 SQIVND (reference sequence). This CDR3 comprises 13 residues. V dropped 7 bases and J dropped 2; count of bases not matched to a gene: 4. The CDR3 spells CASTSTGNYGYTF. The CDR3 region has the DNA TGTGCCAGTACCTCGACAGGGAACTATGGCTACACCTTC. Complete variable domain (other parts from reference TRBV19 and TRBJ1-2): DGGITQSPKYLFRKEGQNVTLSCEQNLNHDAMYWYRQDPGQGLRLIYYSQIVNDFQKGDIAEGYSVSREKKESFPLTVTSAQKNPTAFYLCASTSTGNYGYTFGSGTRLTVV.

This sequence joins TRBV24-1 and TRBJ1-6, with D unclear. Trimming stripped 7 bases from V and 12 bases from J, with 12 bases between. Germline loops: CDR1 KGHDR, CDR2 SFDVKD. This CDR3 is 12 amino acids long. The CDR3 nucleotides are TGTGCCACCAGCGTGACCGGGAGACCCCTCCACTTT. Translating it yields CATSVTGRPLHF.

The chain recombines TRBV11-3 with TRBJ2-3; 9 nucleotides align to TRBD2. Germline V CDR1 and CDR2: SGHNT, YENEEA. CDR3 length equals 15 residues. Germline trimming cut 4 bases from V and 6 bases from J; bases unmatched to any gene: 8. The CDR3 region has the DNA TGTGCCAGCAGCTCAGCGGGAGGCCCTACCGATACGCAGTATTTT. It codes for CASSSAGGPTDTQYF.

The V call is TRBV15, the J call TRBJ2-5, with D perhaps TRBD1 (6 bases). CDR3 length equals 16 residues. V was trimmed by 3 bases and J by 2 bases, leaving 16 bases between them. Germline V gives CDR1 LNHNV, CDR2 YYDKDF (reference sequence). The DNA for the CDR3 is TGTGCCACCAGCAGGGGACATATCGGGGATCAAGAGACCCAGTACTTC. Encoded protein: CATSRGHIGDQETQYF.

This chain uses TRBV7-9 with TRBJ1-1; D perhaps matches TRBD1 (5 bases). CDR3 length: 14 residues. Germline loops: CDR1 SEHNR, CDR2 FQNEAQ (reference sequence). Trimming cost V 2 bases and J 3 bases, with 10 bases left between them. The CDR3 DNA reads TGTGCCAGCAGCTTAACGGACACCTACACTGAAGCTTTCTTT. Translating gives CASSLTDTYTEAFF.